This TCR beta chain derives from a study of T cell changes during pregnancy in multiple sclerosis. Profiled with immunoSEQ multiplex PCR; TCRdb holds only in-frame clones, not every one. The repertoire has 70,000 to 95,000 clones, 90% to 95% of them found once; the top ten carry 2% to 2.5%. There are 15 residues in the CDR3. V lost 4 bases, J lost 0 bases, and 6 bases stayed unmatched. The germline V gene has CDR1 LNHNV and CDR2 YYDKDF (reference sequence). The sample here was peripheral blood, taken in the third trimester of pregnancy. The J gene is TRBJ2-7, the V gene TRBV15; 7 positions agree with TRBD1. This sequence was found in a female donor with multiple sclerosis, enrolled in a pregnancy study. The DNA for the CDR3 is TGTGCCACCAGCACAAACCCAGGGGGCTCCTACGAGCAGTACTTC. It codes for CATSTNPGGSYEQYF.